A single sample gave rise to the 18 T cell receptor beta chains below, sequenced in a study of T cell repertoires in cytomegalovirus infection. TCRdb reanalysed the reads using MiXCR and keeps one entry per CDR3 protein. The sample yields about 890,000 distinct CDR3 sequences, approximately 31% seen once. The antigens these receptors bind are not known. The sample was cultured CD8+ T cells from PBMCs, taken from culture after CMV antigen stimulation. These receptors all come from a human donor in good health (CMV status not recorded). Some clones in this sample may be carry-over from other donors' samples.

The gene calls are TRBV12-3 or TRBV12-4 and TRBJ2-2; D gene ambiguous. V was clipped by 4 bases and J by 6 bases, with 12 bases between them. The CDR3 covers 14 residues. The CDR3 nucleotides are TGTGCCAGCAGTTCGAACCCAGGCTCCGGGGAGCTGTTTTTT. Encoded protein: CASSSNPGSGELFF.

This clonotype was found a few times. The V gene is TRBV28, the J gene TRBJ1-2; the match to TRBD1 covers 8 bases. Trimming at V came to 1 base and at J to 8 bases, leaving 9 bases not matched to a gene. From germline, CDR1 is MDHEN and CDR2 SYDVKM. This CDR3 contains 15 residues. The CDR3 is CASSLSLDRVVGYTF. For the CDR3, the DNA is TGTGCCAGCAGTTTATCCCTGGACAGGGTGGTGGGCTACACCTTC.

This clonotype was detected many times. The chain joins TRBV7-2 to TRBJ2-7, with 9 bases identical to TRBD1. CDR1 SGHTA and CDR2 FQGNSA come from the germline V gene. The ends lost 1 base at V and 5 bases at J; junction bases unmatched: 30. This CDR3 region has 23 residues. The CDR3 loop is CASSLVGFFIGTGKKCERHEQYV. The CDR3 DNA is TGTGCCAGCAGCTTAGTAGGGTTTTTTATCGGGACAGGGAAGAAGTGCGAGCGTCACGAGCAGTACGTC.

Ten or more counts support this clonotype. The chain combines TRBV7-8 with TRBJ1-1; TRBD1 might be the D (6 bases). The CDR3 spans 15 residues. Germline lookup yields CDR1 SGHVS and CDR2 FQNEAQ. The V and J ends lost 5 bases and 1 base respectively, with 14 bases between them. The CDR3 nucleotides are TGTGCCAGCAGCCCAACCCCGACAGGGAACACTGAAGCTTTCTTT. Translated: CASSPTPTGNTEAFF.

This sequence joins TRBV7-6 and TRBJ2-5; the match to TRBD1 covers 11 bases. J was trimmed by 5 bases and V by 4 bases; bases with no gene match: 6. Germline CDR1 reads SGHVS; CDR2 reads FNYEAQ. The CDR3 is 15 residues long. As DNA, the CDR3 is TGTGCCAGCAGCTACCGGACAGGGGGCATGGAGACCCAGTACTTC. Protein sequence: CASSYRTGGMETQYF. The full variable domain, rest sourced from reference TRBV7-6 and TRBJ2-5, is GAGVSQSPRYKVTKRGQDVALRCDPISGHVSLYWYRQALGQGPEFLTYFNYEAQQDKSGLPNDRFSAERPEGSISTLTIQRTEQRDSAMYRCASSYRTGGMETQYFGPGTRLLVL.

This clonotype was seen only a few times. This chain links TRBV7-6 with TRBJ2-7, with D tentatively TRBD2 (5 bases). The germline V gene encodes CDR1 SGHVS and CDR2 FNYEAQ. V gave up 2 bases and J gave up 5 bases, with 13 bases separating them. This CDR3 is built from 14 residues. The CDR3 nucleotides read TGTGCCAGCAGCTTATCGTGGGCCGGGAACGAGCAGTACTTC. It codes for CASSLSWAGNEQYF.

The gene calls are TRBV6-1 and TRBJ1-6; a weak D match, TRBD1 (5 bases). This CDR3 region has 14 residues. Germline V gene data show CDR1 as MNHNS and CDR2 as SASEGT. V was clipped by 6 bases and J by 5 bases, with 11 bases between them. CDR3: CASSRQLNNSPLHF. Here the CDR3 DNA reads TGTGCCAGCAGCCGACAGTTAAATAATTCACCCCTCCACTTT.

This rearrangement joins TRBV9 to TRBJ2-7; D might be TRBD1 or TRBD2, each matching 5 bases. Germline CDR1 and CDR2: SGDLS and YYNGEE. V was clipped by 0 bases and J by 3 bases, with 10 bases between them. The CDR3 runs to 14 residues. The CDR3: CASSVEGSSYEQYF. The CDR3 nucleotides read TGTGCCAGCAGCGTAGAGGGGAGCAGCTACGAGCAGTACTTC.

The rearrangement links TRBV20-1 to TRBJ2-7; the D gene is possibly TRBD2 (5 bases). This CDR3 comprises 13 residues. CDR1 and CDR2 from the germline V gene are DFQATT and SNEGSKA (reference sequence). The V gene lost 0 bases and the J gene lost 3 bases, with 9 bases spanning the gap. The CDR3 bases are TGCAGTGCTAGAGATCGGGGAGTCTACGAGCAGTACGTC. Translated: CSARDRGVYEQYV.

The chain couples TRBV19 to TRBJ1-2; D remains unclear. Trimming left V 6 bases short and J 4 bases short, with 6 bases between. Germline CDR1 is LNHDA and CDR2 is SQIVND (reference sequence). The CDR3 extends over 11 amino acids. CDR3 residues: CASSATYGYTF. The CDR3 DNA is TGTGCCAGTAGCGCAACCTATGGCTACACCTTC.

The genes are TRBV20-1 and TRBJ2-7; D may be TRBD1 (5 bases). The germline V gene has CDR1 DFQATT and CDR2 SNEGSKA (reference sequence). V shed 2 bases and J shed 2 bases, with 10 bases lying between them. The CDR3 totals 13 residues. CDR3 sequence reads: CSARPRDTYEQYV. As DNA, the CDR3 is TGCAGTGCTAGACCCAGGGATACCTACGAGCAGTACGTC.

Notes on this clonotype: One end of the junction does not line up with germline, which may come from a read error. The V call is TRBV12-3 or TRBV12-4, the J call TRBJ2-7; 8 nucleotides match TRBD2. The CDR3 contains 15 residues. CDR3 DNA: TGTGCCAACAGTCCCCCCGGGACTAGACCCTACGAGCAGTACTTC. Translation: CANSPPGTRPYEQYF.

The gene calls are TRBV18 and TRBJ2-1, with 7 bases matching TRBD2. Germline V gene sequence: CDR1 KGHSH, CDR2 LQKENI. The CDR3 spans 16 residues. Unmatched junction bases numbered 10, after V lost 3 bases and J lost 5 bases. CDR3 DNA sequence: TGTGCCAGCTCACCGAGGAAGCGGGAAGTCCACAATGAGCAGTTCTTC. Translation: CASSPRKREVHNEQFF.

A word on this clonotype: One end of the junction is discordant with germline, which a read error may explain. The CDR3 nucleotides read TGTGTCAGCAGCTCCCCCCCCCACGGAGGCTACACCTTC. Its translation: CVSSSPPHGGYTF. The chain uses TRBV7-4 and TRBJ1-2; unclear D gene. Germline-derived CDR1 and CDR2 are SGHVT and SQSDAQ. The CDR3 is 13 amino acids.

The chain has TRBV6-2 or TRBV6-3 and TRBJ2-7, with D maybe TRBD1 (5 bases). V lost 2 bases and J lost 0, with 14 bases in between. This CDR3 region has 16 residues. The germline V gene has CDR1 MNHEY and CDR2 SVGEGT. The CDR3 coding sequence is TGTGCCAGCAGTTACGGGGCCAGGACGAGCTCCTACGAGCAGTACGTC. Residues: CASSYGARTSSYEQYV.

CDR3 in DNA: TGTGCCAACAGTAGGGGGTCCTCCCCGCGGGGGCAGCACGTC. Residues: CANSRGSSPRGQHV. The rearrangement uses TRBV28 and TRBJ2-7; possibly TRBD2 for D (7 bases). This CDR3 comprises 14 residues. Germline CDR1 is MDHEN and CDR2 is SYDVKM.

This clonotype was seen a few times. This CDR3 reads CASSYSPTNVLTF. The CDR3, as DNA: TGTGCCAGCAGTTACTCCCCCACCAACGTCCTGACTTTC. This chain links TRBV6-6 with TRBJ2-6; no firm D call. Per germline, CDR1 MNHNY and CDR2 SVGAGI (reference sequence). Trimming left V 0 bases short and J 8 bases short, with 5 bases between. The CDR3 extends over 13 amino acids.

The genes are TRBV5-6 and TRBJ1-6, with D tentatively TRBD1 (5 bases). The CDR3 extends over 17 amino acids. Trimming removed 4 bases at V and 2 bases at J, with 16 bases between. Germline CDR1 is SGHDT and CDR2 is YYEEEE. The CDR3 loop is CASSRRHLTAYNSPLHF. DNA of the CDR3: TGTGCCAGCAGCCGAAGGCACCTGACAGCCTATAATTCACCCCTCCACTTT.